The next 13 T cell receptor beta chains were all read from a single sample in a study of OX40 agonist ivuxolimab in advanced cancers. Here immunoSEQ multiplex PCR was the method, and the copy in TCRdb shows in-frame clones only, minus some. This table holds 65,000 to 100,000 clones, roughly 94% found once. The sample was CD4+ or CD8+ T cells sorted from blood, taken in a trial of the OX40 agonist ivuxolimab. The source of these receptors is an adult with an advanced solid tumor such as melanoma, head and neck, liver or kidney cancer.

The chain has TRBV7-9 and TRBJ1-3; D gene ambiguous. V lost 4 bases and J 2 bases, leaving 15 bases between the germline ends. Per germline, CDR1 SEHNR and CDR2 FQNEAQ (reference sequence). The CDR3 is 16 residues long. CDR3 loop: CASSSPYPLAGNTIYF. The CDR3 DNA follows: TGTGCCAGCAGCTCACCCTATCCATTGGCTGGAAACACCATATATTTT.

The V and J genes are TRBV7-9 and TRBJ2-7, with a weak D call TRBD1 (5 bases). Germline V gives CDR1 SEHNR, CDR2 FQNEAQ (reference sequence). The CDR3 extends over 16 amino acids. Trimming cost V 3 bases and J 0 bases, with 15 bases left between them. Here the CDR3 DNA reads TGTGCCAGCAGCTTGGCGCTGGCAGGGTACTCCTACGAGCAGTACTTC. Protein product: CASSLALAGYSYEQYF.

This clone was recorded at least ten times. The rearrangement links TRBV5-1 to TRBJ1-6; D is unresolved. The CDR3 has 16 amino acids. V was shortened by 4 bases and J by 0 bases, with 11 bases between the two germline ends. In germline, CDR1 is SGHRS, CDR2 YFSETQ. CDR3 sequence: CASSAGSYSYNSPLHF. CDR3 bases: TGCGCCAGCAGCGCCGGCAGTTACTCCTATAATTCACCCCTCCACTTT.

This chain joins TRBV29-1 and TRBJ1-2; 10 bases line up with TRBD1. This CDR3 contains 14 residues. J was trimmed by 2 bases and V by 8 bases; bases with no gene match: 8. The germline V gene encodes CDR1 SQVTM and CDR2 ANQGSEA. As DNA, the CDR3 is TGCAGCTCCACGCCGACAGGGGGCAACTATGGCTACACCTTC. This gives the protein CSSTPTGGNYGYTF.

The chain carries TRBV5-6 and TRBJ1-2; no clear D. Per the germline V gene, CDR1 is SGHDT and CDR2 is YYEEEE. Trimming cost V 4 bases and J 0 bases, with 13 bases left between them. The CDR3 is 15 amino acids. CDR3 bases: TGTGCCAGCAGCCGCTCCCCCCGAGCTAACTATGGCTACACCTTC. It is translated as CASSRSPRANYGYTF.

This chain joins TRBV19 and TRBJ1-1, with a tentative D call TRBD1 (6 bases). Per the germline V gene, CDR1 is LNHDA and CDR2 is SQIVND (reference sequence). Trimming pared 3 bases from V and 2 bases from J, leaving 13 bases between. CDR3 length: 15 residues. DNA for the CDR3: TGTGCCAGTAGTATCTTCAGGGGCATAAACACTGAAGCTTTCTTT. It yields the protein CASSIFRGINTEAFF.

The rearrangement joins TRBV9 to TRBJ2-5; D is unclear. Between the trimmed V and J ends, which lost 3 bases and 5 bases, there was a span of 11 bases. Germline lookup yields CDR1 SGDLS and CDR2 YYNGEE. The CDR3 sequence is 13 residues long. For the CDR3, the DNA is TGTGCCAGCAGCGATCCCCAGTCGGAGACCCAGTACTTC. It encodes CASSDPQSETQYF.

The genes are TRBV5-1 and TRBJ2-3; D could derive from TRBD1 or TRBD2 (5 bases each). The CDR3 has 18 amino acids. Germline-derived CDR1 and CDR2 are SGHRS and YFSETQ. V was shortened by 0 bases and J by 0 bases, with 17 bases between the two germline ends. The DNA of the CDR3 is TGCGCCAGCAGCTTGGCAGGGACGTGGAAATCTAGCACAGATACGCAGTATTTT. Protein product: CASSLAGTWKSSTDTQYF. The variable domain in full, completed from reference TRBV5-1 and TRBJ2-3, reads KAGVTQTPRYLIKTRGQQVTLSCSPISGHRSVSWYQQTPGQGLQFLFEYFSETQRNKGNFPGRFSGRQFSNSRSEMNVSTLELGDSALYLCASSLAGTWKSSTDTQYFGPGTRLTVL.

J is TRBJ2-3 and V is TRBV7-6; 7 bases align to TRBD2. Trimming cost V 2 bases and J 4 bases; bases outside gene matches: 21. Germline V gene sequence: CDR1 SGHVS, CDR2 FNYEAQ. The CDR3 extends over 20 amino acids. CDR3 nucleotide sequence: TGTGCCAGCAGCTTAAGCCCCCCCTCCTTGGGCGGGAGATCCCCAGATACGCAGTATTTT. As protein: CASSLSPPSLGGRSPDTQYF.

V gene TRBV27 combines with J gene TRBJ2-3; D tentatively reads TRBD1 or TRBD2 (6 bases each). Per the germline V gene, CDR1 is MNHEY and CDR2 is SMNVEV (reference sequence). CDR3 length: 16 residues. Between the trimmed V and J ends, which lost 3 bases and 2 bases, there was a span of 15 bases. The CDR3 DNA reads TGTGCCAGCAGTTTTTTGTCGGGGGCGAACACAGATACGCAGTATTTT. It codes for CASSFLSGANTDTQYF.

The chain joins TRBV7-7 to TRBJ1-3; D perhaps matches TRBD1 (5 bases). V gave up 0 bases and J gave up 8 bases, with 8 bases separating them. This CDR3 region has 13 residues. Per the germline V gene, CDR1 is SSHAT and CDR2 is FNYEAQ (reference sequence). This CDR3 reads CASSLAQGDTIYF. In nucleotides, the CDR3 is TGTGCCAGCAGCTTAGCGCAGGGAGACACCATATATTTT.

This chain connects TRBV27 to TRBJ2-7, with D uncertain. V was shortened by 4 bases and J by 0 bases, with 10 bases between the two germline ends. Germline loops: CDR1 MNHEY, CDR2 SMNVEV (reference sequence). This CDR3 contains 14 residues. The CDR3 region is CASSYKAASYEQYF. CDR3 DNA: TGTGCCAGCAGTTACAAGGCAGCCTCCTACGAGCAGTACTTC.

The rearrangement links TRBV29-1 to TRBJ1-5; 7 nucleotides align to TRBD1. J lost 5 bases, V lost 6 bases, and 7 bases had no gene match. The CDR3 spans 13 residues. Germline assignment: CDR1 SQVTM and CDR2 ANQGSEA. CDR3 in amino acids: CSVLDREDQPQHF. The CDR3 DNA reads as TGCAGCGTCCTAGACAGGGAGGATCAGCCCCAGCATTTT.